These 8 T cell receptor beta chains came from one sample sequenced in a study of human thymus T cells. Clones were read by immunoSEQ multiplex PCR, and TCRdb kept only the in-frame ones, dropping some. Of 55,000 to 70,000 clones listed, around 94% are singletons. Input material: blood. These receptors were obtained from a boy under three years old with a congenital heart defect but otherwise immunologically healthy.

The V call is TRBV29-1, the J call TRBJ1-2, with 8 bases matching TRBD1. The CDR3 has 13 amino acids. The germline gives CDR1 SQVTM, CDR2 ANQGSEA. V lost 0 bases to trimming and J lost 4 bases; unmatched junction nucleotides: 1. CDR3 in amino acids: CSVEDTGGYGYTF. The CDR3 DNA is TGCAGCGTTGAAGATACAGGGGGCTATGGCTACACCTTC.

Here the CDR3 reads CASSLGQGTLYGYTF. The DNA for the CDR3 is TGTGCCAGCAGCTTGGGACAGGGGACCCTCTATGGCTACACCTTC. The chain carries TRBV5-6 and TRBJ1-2; 8 nucleotides align to TRBD1. Germline trimming cut 0 bases from V and 4 bases from J; bases unmatched to any gene: 5. Germline V gene data show CDR1 as SGHDT and CDR2 as YYEEEE. The CDR3 totals 15 residues.

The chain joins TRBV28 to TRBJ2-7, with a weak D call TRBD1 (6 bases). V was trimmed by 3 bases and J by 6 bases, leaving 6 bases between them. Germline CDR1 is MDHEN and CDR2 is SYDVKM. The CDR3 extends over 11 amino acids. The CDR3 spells CASSFRGEQYF. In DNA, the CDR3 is TGTGCCAGCAGTTTCAGGGGCGAGCAGTACTTC.

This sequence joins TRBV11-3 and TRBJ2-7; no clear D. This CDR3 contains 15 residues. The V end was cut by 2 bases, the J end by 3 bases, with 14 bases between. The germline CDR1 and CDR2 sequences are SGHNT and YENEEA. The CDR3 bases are TGTGCCAGCAGCTTACATCCCCAAGACCTCTACGAGCAGTACTTC. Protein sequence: CASSLHPQDLYEQYF.

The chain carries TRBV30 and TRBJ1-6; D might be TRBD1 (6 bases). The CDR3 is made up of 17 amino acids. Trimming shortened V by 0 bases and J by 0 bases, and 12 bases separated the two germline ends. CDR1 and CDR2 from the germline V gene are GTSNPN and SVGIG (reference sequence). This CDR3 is CAWSVQGGSSYNSPLHF. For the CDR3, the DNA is TGTGCCTGGAGTGTACAAGGGGGGAGCTCCTATAATTCACCCCTCCACTTT.

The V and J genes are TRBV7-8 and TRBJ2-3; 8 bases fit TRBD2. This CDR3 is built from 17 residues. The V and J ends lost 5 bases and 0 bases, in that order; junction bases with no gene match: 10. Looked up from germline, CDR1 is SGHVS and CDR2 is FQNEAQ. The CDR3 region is CASSPPGTRESTDTQYF. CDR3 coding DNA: TGTGCCAGCAGCCCGCCCGGGACTAGGGAAAGCACAGATACGCAGTATTTT.

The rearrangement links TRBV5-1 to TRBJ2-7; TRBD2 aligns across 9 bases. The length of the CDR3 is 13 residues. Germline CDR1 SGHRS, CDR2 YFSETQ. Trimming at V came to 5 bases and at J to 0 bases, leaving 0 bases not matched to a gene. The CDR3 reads CASRTSGSYEQYF. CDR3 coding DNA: TGCGCCAGCAGGACTAGCGGCTCCTACGAGCAGTACTTC. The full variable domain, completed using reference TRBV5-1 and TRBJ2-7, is KAGVTQTPRYLIKTRGQQVTLSCSPISGHRSVSWYQQTPGQGLQFLFEYFSETQRNKGNFPGRFSGRQFSNSRSEMNVSTLELGDSALYLCASRTSGSYEQYFGPGTRLTVT.

CDR3 sequence: CAWSRGANTGELFF. CDR3 bases: TGTGCCTGGAGCAGGGGGGCGAACACCGGGGAGCTGTTTTTT. The chain couples TRBV30 to TRBJ2-2; a possible D gene is TRBD1 (7 bases). The germline V gene encodes CDR1 GTSNPN and CDR2 SVGIG (reference sequence). This CDR3 is 14 amino acids long. V gave up 3 bases and J gave up 0 bases, with 8 bases separating them. The entire variable domain, with the rest obtained from reference TRBV30 and TRBJ2-2, is as follows: SQTIHQWPATLVQPVGSPLSLECTVEGTSNPNLYWYRQAAGRGLQLLFYSVGIGQISSEVPQNLSASRPQDRQFILSSKKLLLSDSGFYLCAWSRGANTGELFFGEGSRLTVL.